The 31 T cell receptor beta chains below were found in one sample sequenced in a study of chemoradiotherapy in HPV16-positive cancers. Assay used: immunoSEQ multiplex PCR; TCRdb lists only in-frame clones, some missing. The sample gives over a thousand clones, 86% of which show up once; around 6.3% is in the top ten. Material: tumor tissue, obtained from a patient who underwent chemoradiotherapy. The receptors were gathered from a human donor with HPV-associated anogenital cancer.

The rearrangement links TRBV7-3 to TRBJ2-1; 9 bases map to TRBD2. The CDR3 loop spans 18 amino acids. V dropped 5 bases and J dropped 6; count of bases not matched to a gene: 17. Germline CDR1 is SGHTA and CDR2 is FQGTGA. CDR3 DNA sequence: TGTGCCAGCAGCCACTCGCCGCTAGCGGGGTTAGGGGCCAATGAGCAGTTCTTC. Its translation: CASSHSPLAGLGANEQFF.

Here the CDR3 DNA reads TGTGCCAGTAGTATTGGGGGGGTCTACGAGCAGTACTTC. Translation gives CASSIGGVYEQYF. The chain is built from TRBV19 and TRBJ2-7, with TRBD2 matching over 7 bases. The junction had 2 bases not matched to a gene; V was cut back by 3 bases and J by 3 bases. The length of the CDR3 is 13 residues. Germline assignment: CDR1 LNHDA and CDR2 SQIVND (reference sequence). The entire variable domain, with the rest obtained from reference TRBV19 and TRBJ2-7, is as follows: DGGITQSPKYLFRKEGQNVTLSCEQNLNHDAMYWYRQDPGQGLRLIYYSQIVNDFQKGDIAEGYSVSREKKESFPLTVTSAQKNPTAFYLCASSIGGVYEQYFGPGTRLTVT.

The DNA for the CDR3 is TGTGCCAGCAGCCCAAACGGACTAGCGGGTATGCAGTTCTTC. Amino acids: CASSPNGLAGMQFF. The V gene is TRBV7-9, the J gene TRBJ2-1; 11 bases map to TRBD2. Germline CDR1 is SEHNR and CDR2 is FQNEAQ (reference sequence). V dropped 5 bases and J dropped 12; count of bases not matched to a gene: 9. The CDR3 runs to 14 residues. Filled out from reference TRBV7-9 and TRBJ2-1, the complete variable domain reads DTGVSQNPRHKITKRGQNVTFRCDPISEHNRLYWYRQTLGQGPEFLTYFQNEAQLEKSRLLSDRFSAERPKGSFSTLEIQRTEQGDSAMYLCASSPNGLAGMQFFGPGTRLTVL.

The V gene is TRBV11-2, the J gene TRBJ2-1; D call uncertain. The CDR3 is 15 residues long. Trimming pared 4 bases from V and 0 bases from J, leaving 10 bases between. Germline V CDR1 and CDR2: SGHAT, FQNNGV. The chain's CDR3 is CASSSTASSYNEQFF. In nucleotides, the CDR3 is TGTGCCAGCAGCTCGACCGCTAGCTCCTACAATGAGCAGTTCTTC.

The chain recombines TRBV5-1 with TRBJ1-1, with TRBD1 matching 7 bases. From germline, CDR1 is SGHRS and CDR2 YFSETQ. The CDR3 is 16 residues long. V shed 4 bases and J 3 bases; nucleotides not matched to a gene: 12. The CDR3 DNA reads TGCGCCAGCAGCCAGACTATACAGGGGATGGACACTGAAGCTTTCTTT. Its translation: CASSQTIQGMDTEAFF.

CDR3 nucleotide sequence: TGTGCCAGCAGAATAGTACACGAGCAGTACTTC. It translates to CASRIVHEQYF. This chain links TRBV7-8 with TRBJ2-7; D unclear. V was pared by 6 bases and J by 5 bases, with 8 bases between. The CDR3 consists of 11 residues. Germline CDR1 and CDR2: SGHVS and FQNEAQ.

V usage is TRBV29-1 and J usage is TRBJ1-1; 7 bases line up with TRBD1. V shed 8 bases, J shed 1 base, and the junction held 10 bases outside the gene matches. The CDR3 consists of 14 residues. In germline, CDR1 is SQVTM, CDR2 ANQGSEA. The CDR3 reads CSTGEGGPNTEAFF. The CDR3 region has the DNA TGCAGCACAGGGGAGGGAGGTCCGAACACTGAAGCTTTCTTT.

This clone was seen a single time. The V and J genes are TRBV10-2 and TRBJ2-2, with D perhaps matching TRBD1 (6 bases). The V end was cut by 5 bases, the J end by 0 bases, with 10 bases between. From germline, CDR1 is WSHSY and CDR2 SAAADI. The CDR3 contains 15 residues. The CDR3 nucleotides read TGCGCCAGCAGTACCGGGACAACGAACACCGGGGAGCTGTTTTTT. As protein: CASSTGTTNTGELFF.

This rearrangement joins TRBV7-8 to TRBJ2-3; weak D call: TRBD2 (5 bases). Trimming took off 1 base at V and 0 bases at J, with 11 bases between the two ends. The length of the CDR3 is 16 residues. Germline V gene sequence: CDR1 SGHVS, CDR2 FQNEAQ. CDR3 nucleotides: TGTGCCAGCAGCTTAGAGTTTGGCGGGAGCACAGATACGCAGTATTTT. Protein: CASSLEFGGSTDTQYF.

The chain recombines TRBV15 with TRBJ2-7, with 11 bases lining up with TRBD2. There are 16 residues in the CDR3. Trimming removed 0 bases from V and 6 bases from J; junction bases left unmatched: 7. Germline V CDR1 and CDR2: LNHNV, YYDKDF (reference sequence). The CDR3 is CATSRDPNSGRAEQYF. CDR3 coding DNA: TGTGCCACCAGCAGAGACCCGAATAGCGGGAGGGCCGAGCAGTACTTC.

This clone was observed a handful of times. V and J are TRBV13 and TRBJ1-1; a weak D match, TRBD1 (5 bases). CDR3 size: 14 residues. Germline-derived CDR1 and CDR2 are PRHDT and FYEKMQ (reference sequence). The V gene lost 5 bases and the J gene lost 3 bases, with 13 bases spanning the gap. CDR3 DNA: TGTGCCAGCAGCCCTATCGGGGACTACACTGAAGCTTTCTTT. Residues: CASSPIGDYTEAFF.

The chain combines TRBV30 with TRBJ1-2; no firm D call. There are 14 residues in the CDR3. Germline lookup yields CDR1 GTSNPN and CDR2 SVGIG (reference sequence). V was trimmed by 0 bases and J by 6 bases, leaving 14 bases between them. This CDR3 is CAWSVQPGKDGYTF. The CDR3 DNA sequence: TGTGCCTGGAGTGTACAGCCGGGAAAGGATGGCTACACCTTC. The entire variable domain, with the rest obtained from reference TRBV30 and TRBJ1-2, is as follows: SQTIHQWPATLVQPVGSPLSLECTVEGTSNPNLYWYRQAAGRGLQLLFYSVGIGQISSEVPQNLSASRPQDRQFILSSKKLLLSDSGFYLCAWSVQPGKDGYTFGSGTRLTVV.

The chain couples TRBV19 to TRBJ2-7; 11 nucleotides agree with TRBD2. The CDR3 sequence is 20 residues long. CDR1 is LNHDA and CDR2 is SQIVND in the germline V gene (reference sequence). The V and J ends lost 1 base and 0 bases, in that order; junction bases with no gene match: 14. As DNA, the CDR3 is TGTGCCAGTAGTATAGGGTCAGCTAGCGGGGGGCCCTCCAGCTCCTACGAGCAGTACTTC. It encodes CASSIGSASGGPSSSYEQYF. Filled out from reference TRBV19 and TRBJ2-7, the complete variable domain reads DGGITQSPKYLFRKEGQNVTLSCEQNLNHDAMYWYRQDPGQGLRLIYYSQIVNDFQKGDIAEGYSVSREKKESFPLTVTSAQKNPTAFYLCASSIGSASGGPSSSYEQYFGPGTRLTVT.

The chain links TRBV5-4 to TRBJ2-7, with a weak D call TRBD1 (7 bases). The CDR3 runs 13 residues. Germline values: CDR1 SGHNT, CDR2 YYREEE (reference sequence). V was pared by 2 bases and J by 4 bases, with 10 bases between. The DNA for the CDR3 is TGTGCCAGCAGCTTCAGGGGGGATTACGAGCAGTACTTC. It codes for CASSFRGDYEQYF. The entire variable domain, with the rest obtained from reference TRBV5-4 and TRBJ2-7, is as follows: ETGVTQSPTHLIKTRGQQVTLRCSSQSGHNTVSWYQQALGQGPQFIFQYYREEENGRGNFPPRFSGLQFPNYSSELNVNALELDDSALYLCASSFRGDYEQYFGPGTRLTVT.

The V call is TRBV29-1, the J call TRBJ2-3, with 9 bases aligning to TRBD1. Losses at the gene ends were 4 bases for V and 3 bases for J; bases not matched to a gene: 5. Germline-derived CDR1 and CDR2 are SQVTM and ANQGSEA. This CDR3 is built from 14 residues. CDR3 in amino acids: CSVGTGTGTDTQYF. The DNA of the CDR3 is TGCAGCGTTGGTACCGGGACAGGGACAGATACGCAGTATTTT.

The V and J genes are TRBV5-6 and TRBJ2-7; 8 bases map to TRBD1. Germline loops: CDR1 SGHDT, CDR2 YYEEEE. V was clipped by 2 bases and J by 3 bases; unmatched bases: 4. The CDR3 length is 14 residues. The DNA of the CDR3 is TGTGCCAGCAGCTTAGGACAGGGATTCTACGAGCAGTACTTC. Translating gives CASSLGQGFYEQYF.

The rearrangement joins TRBV7-9 to TRBJ1-1, with unresolved D. The CDR3 covers 15 residues. V was cut by 5 bases and J by 4 bases, with 17 bases left in between. The germline V gene encodes CDR1 SEHNR and CDR2 FQNEAQ (reference sequence). The CDR3 loop reads CASSPPHLVVTEAFF. The DNA for the CDR3 is TGTGCCAGCAGCCCCCCTCACTTAGTTGTCACTGAAGCTTTCTTT.

The genes are TRBV6-5 and TRBJ1-4, with TRBD1 matching over 8 bases. CDR1 is MNHEY, CDR2 SVGAGI, per germline. The CDR3 sequence is 15 residues long. After removal of 2 bases from V and 3 bases from J, the junction contained 2 bases not matched to a gene. DNA for the CDR3: TGTGCCAGCAGTTACACGACAGGGGCTAATGAAAAACTGTTTTTT. Translated, it gives CASSYTTGANEKLFF.

The rearrangement joins TRBV30 to TRBJ1-2; perhaps TRBD1 as D (6 bases). The CDR3 covers 13 residues. The ends were cut back, 4 bases at V and 5 bases at J, with 14 bases in the middle. From germline, CDR1 is GTSNPN and CDR2 SVGIG (reference sequence). The CDR3 nucleotides read TGTGCCTGGAAGGACCGGGGGCAGTATGGCTACACCTTC. Protein sequence: CAWKDRGQYGYTF.

The V call is TRBV27, the J call TRBJ1-6, with D possibly being TRBD1 (6 bases). Germline-derived CDR1 and CDR2 are MNHEY and SMNVEV (reference sequence). This CDR3 is built from 14 residues. V was trimmed by 6 bases and J by 6 bases, leaving 12 bases between them. The CDR3 protein is CASRLTGFNSPLHF. CDR3 sequence (DNA): TGTGCCAGCAGGTTAACAGGGTTTAATTCACCCCTCCACTTT.

The chain joins TRBV5-5 to TRBJ2-2; D perhaps matches TRBD1 (5 bases). The V gene's germline CDR1 is SGHKS and CDR2 YYEKEE (reference sequence). This CDR3 is built from 15 residues. Trimming removed 4 bases at V and 2 bases at J, with 12 bases between. The CDR3 reads CASSLRTSNTGELFF. The CDR3 DNA is TGTGCCAGCAGCCTTCGGACATCTAACACCGGGGAGCTGTTTTTT. The full variable domain, its missing parts supplied by reference TRBV5-5 and TRBJ2-2, is DAGVTQSPTHLIKTRGQQVTLRCSPISGHKSVSWYQQVLGQGPQFIFQYYEKEERGRGNFPDRFSARQFPNYSSELNVNALLLGDSALYLCASSLRTSNTGELFFGEGSRLTVL.

This clone came up once. This rearrangement joins TRBV28 to TRBJ1-2; no clear D gene. Germline-derived CDR1 and CDR2 are MDHEN and SYDVKM. Trimming shortened V by 6 bases and J by 0 bases, and 8 bases separated the two germline ends. The CDR3 spans 13 residues. CDR3 bases: TGTGCCAGCAGCGTAGGTACTAACTATGGCTACACCTTC. It codes for CASSVGTNYGYTF.

The chain links TRBV30 to TRBJ1-2; D call uncertain. Trimming removed 4 bases from V and 4 bases from J, with 19 bases in between. The germline gives CDR1 GTSNPN, CDR2 SVGIG (reference sequence). The CDR3 loop spans 15 amino acids. This chain's CDR3 is CAWTRGPDAIYGYTF. In DNA, the CDR3 is TGTGCCTGGACCAGAGGCCCAGACGCGATCTATGGCTACACCTTC.

This chain uses TRBV11-2 with TRBJ1-1; 7 positions match TRBD1. After removal of 6 bases from V and 4 bases from J, the junction contained 8 bases not matched to a gene. CDR3 length: 14 residues. Germline V gives CDR1 SGHAT, CDR2 FQNNGV. CDR3 residues: CASRPGGPSTEAFF. CDR3 in DNA: TGTGCCAGCAGGCCAGGGGGGCCCAGCACTGAAGCTTTCTTT.

This chain joins TRBV18 and TRBJ2-3; TRBD2 aligns across 11 bases. Unmatched junction bases numbered 4, after V lost 4 bases and J lost 4 bases. This CDR3 has 15 amino acids. From germline, CDR1 is KGHSH and CDR2 LQKENI. The CDR3 loop is CASSQSLAGADTQYF. CDR3 nucleotide sequence: TGTGCCAGCTCACAATCACTAGCGGGAGCAGATACGCAGTATTTT. Full variable domain (outside the CDR3, taken from reference TRBV18 and TRBJ2-3): NAGVMQNPRHLVRRRGQEARLRCSPMKGHSHVYWYRQLPEEGLKFMVYLQKENIIDESGMPKERFSAEFPKEGPSILRIQQVVRGDSAAYFCASSQSLAGADTQYFGPGTRLTVL.

This clone was detected only a few times. The gene calls are TRBV2 and TRBJ1-1, with TRBD1 identical over 8 bases. V was pared by 5 bases and J by 2 bases, with 4 bases of the junction left unmatched. This CDR3 spans 14 amino acids. Germline lookup yields CDR1 SNHLY and CDR2 FYNNEI. The DNA of the CDR3 is TGTGCCAGCAGTCCCGGGACAGGTAACACTGAAGCTTTCTTT. It translates to CASSPGTGNTEAFF.

The gene calls are TRBV7-9 and TRBJ1-4; 10 bases fit TRBD1. The CDR3 covers 16 residues. Germline trimming cut 5 bases from V and 8 bases from J; bases unmatched to any gene: 11. In germline, CDR1 is SEHNR, CDR2 FQNEAQ (reference sequence). CDR3 sequence (DNA): TGTGCCAGCAGCCTGGGACAGGGGAGTGAAAGAGAAAAACTGTTTTTT. Protein: CASSLGQGSEREKLFF.

This chain joins TRBV28 and TRBJ2-1; 7 positions agree with TRBD2. J gave up 4 bases and V 10 bases, and 10 bases lay outside the gene matches. The CDR3 contains 14 residues. Germline V lookup: CDR1 MDHEN, CDR2 SYDVKM. The CDR3 DNA reads as TGTGCCACCAACAGGCTAGCGGCTTACAATGAGCAGTTCTTC. Its protein is CATNRLAAYNEQFF.

This clone was seen a single time. This chain connects TRBV11-2 to TRBJ2-1; possibly TRBD1 or TRBD2 for D (5 bases each). The length of the CDR3 is 16 residues. Germline CDR1 SGHAT, CDR2 FQNNGV. V gave up 1 base and J gave up 0 bases, with 10 bases separating them. The CDR3 DNA sequence: TGTGCCAGCAGCTTAGGGGGGACCCTCTCCTACAATGAGCAGTTCTTC. It is translated as CASSLGGTLSYNEQFF. Full variable domain (rest looked up from reference TRBV11-2 and TRBJ2-1): EAGVAQSPRYKIIEKRQSVAFWCNPISGHATLYWYQQILGQGPKLLIQFQNNGVVDDSQLPKDRFSAERLKGVDSTLKIQPAKLEDSAVYLCASSLGGTLSYNEQFFGPGTRLTVL.

This clone came up a few times. This chain connects TRBV4-1 to TRBJ1-1; 7 nucleotides align to TRBD1. With V trimmed by 2 bases and J by 4 bases, 7 bases remained unmatched. The CDR3 totals 15 residues. Germline V CDR1 and CDR2: MGHRA, YSYEKL. The CDR3 spells CASSQRPGGSTEAFF. The CDR3 region has the DNA TGCGCCAGCAGCCAAAGACCAGGGGGGAGCACTGAAGCTTTCTTT.

This clone showed up just once. J is TRBJ2-3 and V is TRBV4-2; tentatively, D is TRBD1 or TRBD2 (6 bases each). Between the trimmed V and J ends, which lost 0 bases and 10 bases, there was a span of 20 bases. The CDR3 consists of 16 residues. In germline, CDR1 is LGHNA, CDR2 YNFKEQ. The CDR3 DNA sequence: TGTGCCAGCAGCCAAGAAGTAGCCCGAGGGGGGCGCCCGCAGTATTTT. Its protein product is CASSQEVARGGRPQYF.